Shown below are 27 T cell receptor beta chains from a single sample sequenced in a study of cytomegalovirus exposure and HLA in healthy donors. PCR primers comprised 60 Vbeta and 13 Jbeta primers. Sequenced by immunoSEQ multiplex PCR; TCRdb stores in-frame clones only, minus some. The sample yields about 100,000 clones, roughly 79% seen once. Sequencing input: PBMCs. These receptors were obtained from a woman aged 70 to 79 in good health and CMV-seropositive.

Concerning this clone itself: Other nucleotide sequences from this sample produce the same CDR3. This chain uses TRBV5-6 with TRBJ1-1; 7 bases align to TRBD1. The ends lost 0 bases at V and 1 base at J; junction bases unmatched: 0. This CDR3 is built from 14 residues. Germline V lookup: CDR1 SGHDT, CDR2 YYEEEE. The CDR3 nucleotides are TGTGCCAGCAGCTTGGACAGGGGGAACACTGAAGCTTTCTTT. Its protein product is CASSLDRGNTEAFF.

This rearrangement joins TRBV4-3 to TRBJ1-2; D gene unclear. Germline CDR1 reads LGHNA; CDR2 reads YSLEER. The CDR3 length is 13 residues. The V gene lost 1 base and the J gene lost 6 bases, with 9 bases spanning the gap. The CDR3 here is CASSQATYHGYTF. CDR3 nucleotides: TGCGCCAGCAGCCAAGCGACATATCATGGCTACACCTTC.

This chain joins TRBV9 and TRBJ1-2; D ambiguous. The CDR3 is made up of 15 amino acids. Germline V gene sequence: CDR1 SGDLS, CDR2 YYNGEE. Deletions cut 0 bases from V and 4 bases from J, with 13 bases between. The CDR3, as DNA: TGTGCCAGCAGCGTAGCTAGCCCGGGGAGCTATGGCTACACCTTC. This sequence encodes CASSVASPGSYGYTF.

This clone was seen just once. The chain recombines TRBV29-1 with TRBJ1-2; 7 bases are shared with TRBD1. CDR3 length: 13 residues. Looked up from germline, CDR1 is SQVTM and CDR2 is ANQGSEA. V was pared by 2 bases and J by 6 bases, with 6 bases of the junction left unmatched. CDR3 DNA sequence: TGCAGCGTTGAACCACAGGGGCTCCATGGCTACACCTTC. This gives the protein CSVEPQGLHGYTF. The entire variable domain, with the rest obtained from reference TRBV29-1 and TRBJ1-2, is as follows: SAVISQKPSRDICQRGTSLTIQCQVDSQVTMMFWYRQQPGQSLTLIATANQGSEATYESGFVIDKFPISRPNLTFSTLTVSNMSPEDSSIYLCSVEPQGLHGYTFGSGTRLTVV.

This chain connects TRBV7-2 to TRBJ1-3, with 8 nucleotides matching TRBD1. The germline V gene has CDR1 SGHTA and CDR2 FQGNSA. J gave up 0 bases and V 4 bases, and 11 bases lay outside the gene matches. The CDR3 spans 18 residues. CDR3 nucleotides: TGTGCCAGCAGCTACGTCCTCGCCGGGACAGGCTCTGGAAACACCATATATTTT. Its protein is CASSYVLAGTGSGNTIYF.

The count of this clone is one. V is TRBV29-1 and J is TRBJ1-2; weak D call: TRBD1 (6 bases). V lost 2 bases and J lost 4, with 11 bases in between. CDR1 is SQVTM, CDR2 ANQGSEA, per germline. The CDR3 runs 13 residues. CDR3 nucleotide sequence: TGCAGCGTTGAACCGCAGGGGACCTATGGCTACACCTTC. This codes for CSVEPQGTYGYTF. The full variable domain, in which reference TRBV29-1 and TRBJ1-2 provide the parts outside the CDR3, is SAVISQKPSRDICQRGTSLTIQCQVDSQVTMMFWYRQQPGQSLTLIATANQGSEATYESGFVIDKFPISRPNLTFSTLTVSNMSPEDSSIYLCSVEPQGTYGYTFGSGTRLTVV.

This clone was detected only a few times. The chain employs TRBV11-2 and TRBJ2-2; 11 bases align to TRBD2. Germline V lookup: CDR1 SGHAT, CDR2 FQNNGV. V was pared by 4 bases and J by 4 bases, with 5 bases of the junction left unmatched. The CDR3 loop spans 16 amino acids. This chain's CDR3 is CASSYRGLAATGELFF. The CDR3 DNA reads TGTGCCAGCAGCTACCGGGGACTAGCGGCCACCGGGGAGCTGTTTTTT.

V gene TRBV7-2 combines with J gene TRBJ1-2; maybe TRBD1 (6 bases). The ends were cut back, 5 bases at V and 2 bases at J, with 15 bases in the middle. Germline V gene sequence: CDR1 SGHTA, CDR2 FQGNSA. The CDR3 loop spans 15 amino acids. CDR3 protein: CASSRGGRANYGYTF. The CDR3 coding sequence is TGTGCCAGCAGCCGGGGGGGCAGGGCCAACTATGGCTACACCTTC.

The chain carries TRBV28 and TRBJ2-3; 10 positions agree with TRBD1. In germline, CDR1 is MDHEN, CDR2 SYDVKM. The CDR3 loop spans 18 amino acids. The V and J ends lost 4 bases and 1 base, in that order; junction bases with no gene match: 11. DNA for the CDR3: TGTGCCAGCAGTTCTATCCGGGACAGGGGCTTGGGCACAGATACGCAGTATTTT. As protein: CASSSIRDRGLGTDTQYF.

The chain is built from TRBV4-3 and TRBJ2-6; maybe TRBD1 (5 bases). V lost 4 bases to trimming and J lost 0 bases, with 13 bases between them. The CDR3 length is 17 residues. Germline CDR1 reads LGHNA; CDR2 reads YSLEER. Written as DNA, the CDR3 is TGCGCCAGCAGCCCCCAAACAGGCGCCTCTGGGGCCAACGTCCTGACTTTC. Amino acid sequence: CASSPQTGASGANVLTF.

The gene calls are TRBV10-3 and TRBJ1-5; D not certain. Germline CDR1 reads ENHRY; CDR2 reads SYGVKD. The CDR3 is 14 amino acids. Trimming pared 3 bases from V and 2 bases from J, leaving 8 bases between. The CDR3: CAISDVGGNQPQHF. As DNA, the CDR3 is TGTGCCATCAGTGACGTCGGGGGCAATCAGCCCCAGCATTTT.

This sequence joins TRBV19 and TRBJ1-2, with D possibly matching TRBD1 (6 bases). This CDR3 region has 17 residues. From germline, CDR1 is LNHDA and CDR2 SQIVND (reference sequence). With 3 bases removed from V and 0 bases from J, the gap between germline ends came to 17 bases. The CDR3 DNA follows: TGTGCCAGTAGTATTCGGTTGGACAGCGCCACTAACTATGGCTACACCTTC. Amino acid sequence: CASSIRLDSATNYGYTF.

A few counts support this clone. The chain employs TRBV19 and TRBJ1-5; 8 bases agree with TRBD1. The CDR3 sequence is 15 residues long. Looked up from germline, CDR1 is LNHDA and CDR2 is SQIVND (reference sequence). The V and J ends lost 6 bases and 4 bases, in that order; junction bases with no gene match: 8. The CDR3: CASSPTQGVNQPQHF. CDR3 sequence (DNA): TGTGCCAGTAGCCCTACACAGGGGGTAAATCAGCCCCAGCATTTT.

The rearrangement uses TRBV9 and TRBJ2-2; TRBD2 matches at 9 bases. The CDR3 has 17 residues. Germline lookup yields CDR1 SGDLS and CDR2 YYNGEE. The V gene end was trimmed by 0 bases and the J gene end by 3 bases; junction bases not matched to a gene: 6. CDR3 sequence: CASSVGASGADTGELFF. CDR3 sequence (DNA): TGTGCCAGCAGCGTAGGGGCTAGCGGGGCTGACACCGGGGAGCTGTTTTTT.

This clone was counted a few times. This chain joins TRBV18 and TRBJ2-7; D not resolved. CDR3 length: 14 residues. Germline lookup yields CDR1 KGHSH and CDR2 LQKENI. V was clipped by 0 bases and J by 3 bases, with 9 bases between them. This CDR3 is CASSPPTGYYEQYF. CDR3 nucleotide sequence: TGTGCCAGCTCACCACCAACCGGGTACTACGAGCAGTACTTC. The entire variable domain, with the rest obtained from reference TRBV18 and TRBJ2-7, is as follows: NAGVMQNPRHLVRRRGQEARLRCSPMKGHSHVYWYRQLPEEGLKFMVYLQKENIIDESGMPKERFSAEFPKEGPSILRIQQVVRGDSAAYFCASSPPTGYYEQYFGPGTRLTVT.

V gene TRBV5-1 combines with J gene TRBJ2-2; D may be TRBD1 (5 bases). V dropped 0 bases and J dropped 2 bases, with 11 bases sitting between them. The CDR3 covers 16 residues. CDR1 SGHRS and CDR2 YFSETQ come from the germline V gene. Written as DNA, the CDR3 is TGCGCCAGCAGCTTGGAAACAAGGGGAAACACCGGGGAGCTGTTTTTT. Protein: CASSLETRGNTGELFF.

This chain links TRBV28 with TRBJ1-3; 7 bases are shared with TRBD1. The V gene end was trimmed by 6 bases and the J gene end by 1 base; junction bases not matched to a gene: 9. Per the germline V gene, CDR1 is MDHEN and CDR2 is SYDVKM. This CDR3 has 16 residues. The CDR3 spells CASSRRQGVSGNTIYF. CDR3 DNA sequence: TGTGCCAGCAGCCGTAGACAGGGAGTATCTGGAAACACCATATATTTT.

The CDR3 nucleotides are TGTGCCAGTAGTCCTACAGGGGGTGGTCAGCCCCAGCATTTT. Its translation: CASSPTGGGQPQHF. The V and J genes are TRBV19 and TRBJ1-5, with TRBD1 matching over 8 bases. This CDR3 spans 14 amino acids. The germline CDR1 and CDR2 sequences are LNHDA and SQIVND (reference sequence). V dropped 5 bases and J dropped 6; count of bases not matched to a gene: 6.

This clone showed up just once. The chain uses TRBV5-1 and TRBJ1-3; 8 bases map to TRBD1. Germline V gene sequence: CDR1 SGHRS, CDR2 YFSETQ. The ends lost 0 bases at V and 2 bases at J; junction bases unmatched: 19. The CDR3 sequence is 21 residues long. The CDR3 nucleotides read TGCGCCAGCAGCTTGGCGTTGATGGGGGACAGGAGGTTATCTCCTGGAAACACCATATATTTT. Amino acid sequence: CASSLALMGDRRLSPGNTIYF.

The sample holds a few counts of this clone. This chain uses TRBV5-1 with TRBJ2-2; the match to TRBD1 covers 10 bases. Germline assignment: CDR1 SGHRS and CDR2 YFSETQ. V shed 3 bases and J 5 bases; nucleotides not matched to a gene: 4. This CDR3 contains 15 residues. The CDR3 bases are TGCGCCAGCAGCTCGGGACAGGGGTTGACCGGGGAGCTGTTTTTT. Protein product: CASSSGQGLTGELFF.

This chain joins TRBV9 and TRBJ2-5; D possibly corresponds to TRBD2 (6 bases). The germline V gene encodes CDR1 SGDLS and CDR2 YYNGEE. This CDR3 spans 14 amino acids. Trimming removed 4 bases at V and 5 bases at J, with 15 bases between. The chain's CDR3 is CASSLGTAGETQYF. In DNA form, the CDR3 reads TGTGCCAGCAGCCTCGGGACCGCGGGGGAGACCCAGTACTTC.

The rearrangement links TRBV18 to TRBJ1-6; D is perhaps TRBD1 (6 bases). V shed 6 bases and J shed 9 bases, with 18 bases lying between them. The CDR3 loop spans 15 amino acids. CDR1 is KGHSH, CDR2 LQKENI, per germline. The CDR3 nucleotides read TGTGCCAGCTCGACCCCTCCCGGCAGGGGTTCACCCCTCCACTTT. Protein sequence: CASSTPPGRGSPLHF.

About this clone itself: The junction does not match germline at one end; this may be a read error. This chain connects TRBV7-7 to TRBJ2-7; 7 nucleotides line up with TRBD1. Germline CDR1 reads SSHAT; CDR2 reads FNYEAQ (reference sequence). The CDR3 runs 14 residues. The CDR3 spells CASSPPGQAHEQYF. DNA for the CDR3: TGTGCTAGCAGCCCCCCTGGACAGGCGCACGAGCAGTACTTC.

Worth noting for this clone: Other nucleotide sequences from this sample produce the same CDR3. V is TRBV7-2 and J is TRBJ1-5, with D perhaps matching TRBD1 (6 bases). From germline, CDR1 is SGHTA and CDR2 FQGNSA. With 5 bases removed from V and 0 bases from J, the gap between germline ends came to 11 bases. The CDR3 covers 15 residues. The CDR3 DNA sequence: TGTGCCAGCAGCCTTGGACAGCATAGCAATCAGCCCCAGCATTTT. Translation gives CASSLGQHSNQPQHF.

This clone was seen only a few times. The J gene is TRBJ1-2, the V gene TRBV28, with D maybe TRBD1 (5 bases). The CDR3 has 11 residues. Germline CDR1 reads MDHEN; CDR2 reads SYDVKM. The CDR3 bases are TGTGCAGCAGGGTGGGACTATGGCTACACCTTC. Its protein product is CAAGWDYGYTF.

V usage is TRBV18 and J usage is TRBJ2-7; 10 positions match TRBD2. With V trimmed by 3 bases and J by 4 bases, 6 bases remained unmatched. CDR3 length equals 15 residues. From germline, CDR1 is KGHSH and CDR2 LQKENI. The CDR3 bases are TGTGCCAGCTCACCCGCACTAGCGGGGATTTACGAGCAGTACTTC. Translated, it gives CASSPALAGIYEQYF.

The gene calls are TRBV5-1 and TRBJ2-3, with TRBD2 as a possible D gene (5 bases). Germline loops: CDR1 SGHRS, CDR2 YFSETQ. The V and J ends lost 6 bases and 3 bases respectively, with 14 bases between them. This CDR3 is 14 amino acids long. In DNA, the CDR3 is TGCGCCAGCATTGAGGGTAACCCTACAGATACGCAGTATTTT. It translates to CASIEGNPTDTQYF.